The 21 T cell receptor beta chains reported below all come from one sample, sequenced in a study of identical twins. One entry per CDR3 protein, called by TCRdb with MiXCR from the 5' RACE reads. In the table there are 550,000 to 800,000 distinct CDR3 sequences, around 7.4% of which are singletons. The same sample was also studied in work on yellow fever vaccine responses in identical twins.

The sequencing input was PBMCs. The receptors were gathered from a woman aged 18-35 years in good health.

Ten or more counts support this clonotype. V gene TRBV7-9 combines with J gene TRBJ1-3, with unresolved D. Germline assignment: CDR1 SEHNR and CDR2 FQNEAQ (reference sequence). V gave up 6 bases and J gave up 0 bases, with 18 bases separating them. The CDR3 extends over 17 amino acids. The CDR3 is CASSLGQGQISGNTIYF. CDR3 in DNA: TGTGCCAGCAGTTTGGGCCAAGGCCAAATCTCTGGAAACACCATATATTTT.

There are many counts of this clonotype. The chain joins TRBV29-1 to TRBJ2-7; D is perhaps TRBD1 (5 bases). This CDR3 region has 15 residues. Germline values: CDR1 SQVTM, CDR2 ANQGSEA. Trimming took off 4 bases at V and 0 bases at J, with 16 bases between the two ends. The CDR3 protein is CSVVQDSASSYEQYF. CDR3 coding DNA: TGCAGCGTTGTCCAAGACAGCGCGAGCTCCTACGAGCAGTACTTC.

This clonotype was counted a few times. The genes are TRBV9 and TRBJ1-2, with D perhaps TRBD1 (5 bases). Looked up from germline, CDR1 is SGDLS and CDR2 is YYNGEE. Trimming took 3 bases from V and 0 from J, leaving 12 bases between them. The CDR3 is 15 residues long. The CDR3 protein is CASSGGGDPNYGYTF. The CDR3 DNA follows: TGTGCCAGCAGCGGGGGAGGGGACCCTAACTATGGCTACACCTTC.

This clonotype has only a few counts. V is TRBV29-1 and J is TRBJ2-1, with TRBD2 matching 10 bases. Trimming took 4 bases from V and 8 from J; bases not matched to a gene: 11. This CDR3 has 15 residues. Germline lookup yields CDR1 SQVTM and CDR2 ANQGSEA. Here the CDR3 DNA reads TGCAGCGTTGTGGAGCGGGAGGGCCGTTTCTATGAGCAGTTCTTC. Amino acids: CSVVEREGRFYEQFF.

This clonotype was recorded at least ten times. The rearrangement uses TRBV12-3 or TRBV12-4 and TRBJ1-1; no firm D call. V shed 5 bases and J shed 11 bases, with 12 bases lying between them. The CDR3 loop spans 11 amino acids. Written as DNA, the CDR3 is TGTGCCAGCAGTCGGGCCCGTTCGGCTTTCTTT. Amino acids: CASSRARSAFF.

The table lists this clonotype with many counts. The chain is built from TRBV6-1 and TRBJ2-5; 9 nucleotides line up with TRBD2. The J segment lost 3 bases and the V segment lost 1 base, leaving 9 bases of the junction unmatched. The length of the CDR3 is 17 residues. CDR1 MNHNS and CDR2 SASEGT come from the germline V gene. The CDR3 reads CASSEGLTSGQEETQYF. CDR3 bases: TGTGCCAGCAGTGAAGGGCTCACTAGCGGGCAAGAAGAGACCCAGTACTTC.

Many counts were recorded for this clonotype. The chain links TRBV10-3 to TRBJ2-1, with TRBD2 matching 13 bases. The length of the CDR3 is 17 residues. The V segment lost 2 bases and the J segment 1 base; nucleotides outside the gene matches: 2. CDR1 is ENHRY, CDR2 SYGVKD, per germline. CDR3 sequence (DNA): TGTGCCATCAGTGAGAGGACTAGCGGGAGATCCTACAATGAGCAGTTCTTC. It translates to CAISERTSGRSYNEQFF.

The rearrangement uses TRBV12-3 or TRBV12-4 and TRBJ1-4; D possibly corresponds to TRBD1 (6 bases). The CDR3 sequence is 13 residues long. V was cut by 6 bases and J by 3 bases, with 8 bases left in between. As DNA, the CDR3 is TGTGCCAGCAGCCAGGGGTCTAATGAAAAACTGTTTTTT. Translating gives CASSQGSNEKLFF.

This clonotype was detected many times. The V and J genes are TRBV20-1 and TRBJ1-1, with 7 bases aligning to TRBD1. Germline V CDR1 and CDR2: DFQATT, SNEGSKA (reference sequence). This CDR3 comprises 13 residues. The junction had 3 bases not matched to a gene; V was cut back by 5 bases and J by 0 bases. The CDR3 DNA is TGCAGTGCTCGGGACAGTTTGAACACTGAAGCTTTCTTT. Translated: CSARDSLNTEAFF.

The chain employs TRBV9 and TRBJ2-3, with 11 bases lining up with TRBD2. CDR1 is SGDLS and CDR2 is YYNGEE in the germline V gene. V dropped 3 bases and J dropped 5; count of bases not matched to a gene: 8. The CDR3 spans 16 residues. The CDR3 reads CASSEISGTSGDTQYF. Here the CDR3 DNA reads TGTGCCAGCAGCGAAATATCCGGGACTAGCGGAGATACGCAGTATTTT.

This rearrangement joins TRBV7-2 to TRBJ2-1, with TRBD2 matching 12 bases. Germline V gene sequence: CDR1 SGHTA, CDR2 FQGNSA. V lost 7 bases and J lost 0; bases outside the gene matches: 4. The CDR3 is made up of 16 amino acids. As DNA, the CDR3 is TGTGCCAGCACCCAGACTAGCGGGAGCTCCTACAATGAGCAGTTCTTC. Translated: CASTQTSGSSYNEQFF.

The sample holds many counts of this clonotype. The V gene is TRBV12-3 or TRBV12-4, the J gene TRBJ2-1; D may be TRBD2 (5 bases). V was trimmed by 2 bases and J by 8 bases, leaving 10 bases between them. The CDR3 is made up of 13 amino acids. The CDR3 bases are TGTGCCAGCAGTTTAATTCTAGCCGATGAGCAGTTCTTC. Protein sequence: CASSLILADEQFF.

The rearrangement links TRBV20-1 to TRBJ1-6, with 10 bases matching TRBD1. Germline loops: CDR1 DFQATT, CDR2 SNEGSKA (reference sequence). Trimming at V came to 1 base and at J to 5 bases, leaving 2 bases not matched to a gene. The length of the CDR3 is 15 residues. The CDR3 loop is CSARGGTGDNSPLHF. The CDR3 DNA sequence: TGCAGTGCTAGAGGAGGGACAGGGGATAATTCACCCCTCCACTTT.

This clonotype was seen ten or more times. CDR3 protein: CSASTQNIQYF. Here the CDR3 DNA reads TGCAGTGCTAGTACCCAGAACATTCAGTACTTC. The chain combines TRBV20-1 with TRBJ2-4; D not resolved. The CDR3 is 11 amino acids. Deletions cut 3 bases from V and 7 bases from J, with 7 bases between. Germline loops: CDR1 DFQATT, CDR2 SNEGSKA (reference sequence).

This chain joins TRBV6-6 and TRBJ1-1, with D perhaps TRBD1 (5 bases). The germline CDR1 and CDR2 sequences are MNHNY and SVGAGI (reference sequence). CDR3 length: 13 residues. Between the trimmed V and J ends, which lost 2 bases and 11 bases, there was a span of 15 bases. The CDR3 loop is CASSYDKGQAAFF. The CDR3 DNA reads TGTGCCAGCAGTTACGATAAGGGGCAGGCGGCTTTCTTT.

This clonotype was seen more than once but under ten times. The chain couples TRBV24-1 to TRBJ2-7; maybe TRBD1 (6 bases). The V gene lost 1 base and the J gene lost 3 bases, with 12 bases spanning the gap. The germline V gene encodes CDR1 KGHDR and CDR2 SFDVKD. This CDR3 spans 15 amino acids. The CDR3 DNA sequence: TGTGCCACCAGTGATTTTCGGCAGGGGCTCTACGAGCAGTACTTC. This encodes CATSDFRQGLYEQYF.

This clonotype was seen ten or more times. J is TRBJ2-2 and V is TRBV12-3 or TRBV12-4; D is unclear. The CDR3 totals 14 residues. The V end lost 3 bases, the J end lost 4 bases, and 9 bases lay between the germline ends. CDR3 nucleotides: TGTGCCAGCAGTTTCGGGCTTTCCACCGGGGAGCTGTTTTTT. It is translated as CASSFGLSTGELFF.

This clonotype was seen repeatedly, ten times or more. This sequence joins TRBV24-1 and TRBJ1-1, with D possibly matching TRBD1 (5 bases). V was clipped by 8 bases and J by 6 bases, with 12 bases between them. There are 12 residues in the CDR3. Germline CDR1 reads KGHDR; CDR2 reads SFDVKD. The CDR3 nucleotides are TGTGCCACCAAGGGGAAAGGGCCTGAAGCTTTCTTT. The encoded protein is CATKGKGPEAFF.

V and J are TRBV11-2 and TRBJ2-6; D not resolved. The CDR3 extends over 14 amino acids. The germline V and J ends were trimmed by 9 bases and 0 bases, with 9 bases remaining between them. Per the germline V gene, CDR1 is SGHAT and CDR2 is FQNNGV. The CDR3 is CASRWGSGANVLTF. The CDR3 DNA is TGTGCCAGTCGATGGGGCTCTGGGGCCAACGTCCTGACTTTC.

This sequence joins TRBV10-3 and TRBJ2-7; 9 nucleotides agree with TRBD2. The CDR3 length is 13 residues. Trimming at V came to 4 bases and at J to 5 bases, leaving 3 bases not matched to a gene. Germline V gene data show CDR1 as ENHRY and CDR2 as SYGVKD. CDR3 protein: CAISGLAGDEQYF. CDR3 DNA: TGTGCCATCAGTGGTTTAGCGGGAGACGAGCAGTACTTC.

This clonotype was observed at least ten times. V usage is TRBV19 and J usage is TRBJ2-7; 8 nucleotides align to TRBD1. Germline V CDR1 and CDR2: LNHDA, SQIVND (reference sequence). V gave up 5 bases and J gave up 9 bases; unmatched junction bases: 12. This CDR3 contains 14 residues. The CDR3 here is CASSRGQATRGQYF. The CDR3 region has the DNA TGTGCCAGTAGTCGGGGACAGGCCACGCGCGGGCAGTACTTC. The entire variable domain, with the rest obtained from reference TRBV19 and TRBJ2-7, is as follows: DGGITQSPKYLFRKEGQNVTLSCEQNLNHDAMYWYRQDPGQGLRLIYYSQIVNDFQKGDIAEGYSVSREKKESFPLTVTSAQKNPTAFYLCASSRGQATRGQYFGPGTRLTVT.